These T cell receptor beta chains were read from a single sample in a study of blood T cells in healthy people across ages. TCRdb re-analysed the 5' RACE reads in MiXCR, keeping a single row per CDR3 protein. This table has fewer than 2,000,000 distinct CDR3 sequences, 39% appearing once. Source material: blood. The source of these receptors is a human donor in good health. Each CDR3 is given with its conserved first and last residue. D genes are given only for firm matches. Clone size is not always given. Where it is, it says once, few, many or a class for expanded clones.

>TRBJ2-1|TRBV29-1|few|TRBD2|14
CSVAQGLAENEQFF
TGCAGCGTTGCACAAGGACTAGCGGAGAATGAGCAGTTCTTC
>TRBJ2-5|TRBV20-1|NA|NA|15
CSASYLVGGQETQYF
TGCAGTGCTAGTTATCTAGTGGGGGGACAAGAGACCCAGTACTTC
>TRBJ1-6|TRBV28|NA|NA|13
CASKETTNSPLHF
TGTGCCAGCAAGGAGACCACGAATTCACCCCTCCACTTT
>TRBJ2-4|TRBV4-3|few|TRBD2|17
CASSQDLASGGPNIQYF
TGCGCCAGCAGCCAAGATTTGGCCAGCGGGGGGCCTAACATTCAGTACTTC
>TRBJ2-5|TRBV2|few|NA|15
CASRQGQLHTETQYF
TGTGCCAGCAGGCAAGGACAGCTACACACGGAGACCCAGTACTTC
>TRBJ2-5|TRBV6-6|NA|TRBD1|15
CASSRTGGQGETQYF
TGTGCCAGCAGTAGGACAGGGGGCCAGGGAGAGACCCAGTACTTC
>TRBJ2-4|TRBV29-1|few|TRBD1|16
CSVTGGSNRVGHIQYF
TGCAGCGTTACAGGGGGTTCTAATAGGGTCGGTCACATTCAGTACTTC
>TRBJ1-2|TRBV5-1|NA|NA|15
CASSPLQVAGYGYTF
TGCGCCAGCAGCCCGTTACAGGTGGCGGGCTATGGCTACACCTTC
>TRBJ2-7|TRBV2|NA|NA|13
CASSEEMAYEQYF
TGTGCCAGCAGTGAAGAGATGGCCTACGAGCAGTACTTC
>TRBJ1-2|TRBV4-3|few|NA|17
CASSQAPQIGGPYGYTF
TGCGCCAGCAGCCAGGCACCCCAAATCGGGGGGCCTTATGGCTACACCTTC
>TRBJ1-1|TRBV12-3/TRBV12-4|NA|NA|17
CASSRNFGGAEGTEAFF
TGTGCCAGCAGTCGCAACTTTGGAGGGGCGGAGGGGACTGAAGCTTTCTTT
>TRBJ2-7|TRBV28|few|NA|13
CASSSTPGYEQYF
TGTGCCAGCAGTTCCACCCCGGGCTACGAGCAGTACTTC
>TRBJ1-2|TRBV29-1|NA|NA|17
CSVEIEGIPENNYGYTF
TGCAGCGTTGAAATCGAGGGGATCCCAGAAAATAACTATGGCTACACCTTC
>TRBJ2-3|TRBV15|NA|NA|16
CATSRGRTLNVDTQYF
TGTGCCACCAGCAGAGGGAGGACTTTAAACGTAGATACGCAGTATTTT
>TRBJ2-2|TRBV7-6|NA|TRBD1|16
CASSLGDREATGELFF
TGTGCCAGCAGCTTAGGCGACAGGGAAGCGACCGGGGAGCTGTTTTTT
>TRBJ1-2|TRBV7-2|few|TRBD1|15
CASSLVPGTGDGYTF
TGTGCCAGCAGCTTAGTGCCGGGGACAGGGGACGGCTACACCTTC
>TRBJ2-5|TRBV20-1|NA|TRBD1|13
CSARRTGEETQYF
TGCAGTGCTAGGAGGACAGGGGAAGAGACCCAGTACTTC
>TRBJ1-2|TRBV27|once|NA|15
CASSLMGTNNYGYTF
TGTGCCAGCAGTTTAATGGGCACAAATAACTATGGCTACACCTTC
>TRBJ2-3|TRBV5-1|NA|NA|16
CASSSGQQSSTDTQYF
TGCGCCAGCAGCTCGGGACAACAGTCTAGCACAGATACGCAGTATTTT
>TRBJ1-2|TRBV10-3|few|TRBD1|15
CAISGTGAILYGYTF
TGTGCCATCAGTGGGACAGGCGCTATCCTATATGGCTACACCTTC
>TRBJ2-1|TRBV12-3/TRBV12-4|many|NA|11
CASGVTNEQFF
TGTGCCAGCGGAGTAACGAATGAGCAGTTCTTC
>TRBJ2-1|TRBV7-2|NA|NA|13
CASSFSADTGKFF
TGTGCCAGCAGCTTCAGCGCCGATACAGGGAAGTTCTTC
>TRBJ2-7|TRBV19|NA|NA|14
CASGVGTSSGEQYF
TGTGCCAGTGGGGTCGGAACCTCGAGCGGCGAGCAGTACTTC
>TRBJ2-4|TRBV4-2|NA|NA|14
CASSQGANENIQYF
TGTGCCAGCAGCCAAGGGGCTAACGAAAACATTCAGTACTTC
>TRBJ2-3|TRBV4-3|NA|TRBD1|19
CASSQPPSPGQGTPDTQYF
TGCGCCAGCAGCCAGCCACCCTCCCCGGGACAGGGGACCCCAGATACGCAGTATTTT
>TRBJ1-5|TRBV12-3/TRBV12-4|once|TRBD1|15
CASREGAPGNQPQHF
TGTGCCAGCAGAGAGGGGGCGCCGGGGAATCAGCCCCAGCATTTT
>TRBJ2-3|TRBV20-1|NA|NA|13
CSARFQGGDTQYF
TGCAGTGCTAGATTCCAGGGGGGGGATACGCAGTATTTT
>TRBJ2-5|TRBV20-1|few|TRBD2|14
CSARDVSGAETQYF
TGCAGTGCTAGAGATGTTAGCGGGGCGGAGACCCAGTACTTC
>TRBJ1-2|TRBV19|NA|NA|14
CASKGAGQLYGYTF
TGTGCCAGCAAAGGGGCAGGCCAACTGTATGGCTACACCTTC
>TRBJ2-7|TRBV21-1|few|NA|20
CASSKYVGGWRGGDTYEQYF
TGTGCTAGCAGCAAATATGTAGGAGGCTGGCGGGGGGGTGATACCTACGAGCAGTACTTC
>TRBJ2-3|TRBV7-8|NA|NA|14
CASSRLLVTDTQYF
TGTGCCAGCAGCAGACTACTAGTCACAGATACGCAGTATTTT
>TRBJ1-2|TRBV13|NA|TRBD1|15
CANSLRGTANYGYTF
TGTGCCAACAGCTTAAGGGGGACAGCTAACTATGGCTACACCTTC
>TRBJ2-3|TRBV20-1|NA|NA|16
CSARGRERFAADTQYF
TGCAGTGCTAGGGGCAGGGAACGTTTTGCGGCAGATACGCAGTATTTT
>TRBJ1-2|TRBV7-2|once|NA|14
CASSQPGEDYGYTF
TGTGCCAGCAGCCAACCTGGGGAGGACTATGGCTACACCTTC
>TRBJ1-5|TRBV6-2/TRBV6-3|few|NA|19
CASSPLTDLPFYSNQPQHF
TGTGCCAGCAGTCCCCTGACAGATCTCCCGTTTTATAGCAATCAGCCCCAGCATTTT
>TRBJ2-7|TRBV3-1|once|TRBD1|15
CASSHQDRGGYEQYF
TGTGCCAGCAGCCATCAAGACAGGGGAGGCTACGAGCAGTACTTC
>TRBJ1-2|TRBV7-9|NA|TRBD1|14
CASTQSRDSGGYTF
TGTGCCAGCACCCAATCCCGGGACAGTGGTGGCTACACCTTC
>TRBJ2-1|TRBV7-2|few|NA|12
CASSLIESLLFF
TGTGCCAGCAGCTTAATAGAATCACTCCTGTTCTTC
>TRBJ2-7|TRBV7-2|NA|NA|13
CASSLSPTGEQYF
TGTGCCAGCAGCTTAAGCCCGACGGGGGAGCAGTACTTC
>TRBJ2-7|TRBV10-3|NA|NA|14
CAIRPGDSGYEQYF
TGTGCCATCAGGCCGGGGGACTCCGGCTACGAGCAGTACTTC
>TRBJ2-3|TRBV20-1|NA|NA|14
CSARDRGRTDTQYF
TGCAGTGCTAGAGATCGGGGACGCACAGATACGCAGTATTTT
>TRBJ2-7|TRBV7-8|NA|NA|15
CASSLEGPTPYEQYF
TGTGCCAGCAGCTTAGAGGGGCCTACACCCTACGAGCAGTACTTC
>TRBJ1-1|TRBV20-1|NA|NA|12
CSATSLAAEAFF
TGCAGTGCAACCTCTCTGGCGGCTGAAGCTTTCTTT
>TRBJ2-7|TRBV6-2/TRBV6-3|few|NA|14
CASRKGGRSYEQYF
TGTGCCAGTAGAAAAGGAGGCCGGTCCTACGAGCAGTACTTC
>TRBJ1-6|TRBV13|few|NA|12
CASGRVNSPLHF
TGTGCCAGCGGACGTGTTAATTCACCCCTCCACTTT
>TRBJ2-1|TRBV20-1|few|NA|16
CSANRPAGGTYNEQFF
TGCAGTGCCAATCGCCCCGCGGGTGGAACCTACAATGAGCAGTTCTTC
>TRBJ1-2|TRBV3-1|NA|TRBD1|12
CASSPTGQGYTF
TGTGCCAGCAGCCCGACAGGGCAGGGCTACACCTTC
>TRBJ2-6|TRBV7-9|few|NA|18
CASSAPGRIRSGANVLTF
TGTGCCAGCAGCGCCCCGGGACGGATCCGCTCTGGGGCCAACGTCCTGACTTTC